This T cell receptor beta chain was found in a study of tumor and adjacent non-tumor tissue in lung cancer. In regard to this clonotype: At one end the junction does not follow the germline gene, possibly because of a read error.

Germline lookup yields CDR1 MNHNS and CDR2 SASEGT. This CDR3 contains 15 residues. The library came from three nested PCR rounds adapted from ARM-PCR protocols. Using its own MiXCR run on the multiplex PCR reads, TCRdb lists one record per CDR3 protein. Among about 93,000 distinct CDR3 sequences listed, around 64% were seen once. This sample's RNA came from whole unsorted tissue. Sequencing was carried out using lung tumor tissue. The chain recombines TRBV6-1 with TRBJ1-5; D is ambiguous. This receptor was taken from a man aged 55 to 70 with non-small cell lung cancer. The CDR3: CASNDVWGSNQPQHF. The DNA of the CDR3 is TGTGCCAGCAATGATGTGTGGGGTAGCAATCAACCCCAGCATTTT.